Listed below are T cell receptor beta chains from one sample, sequenced in a study of blood T cell repertoires in COVID-19. Measured with immunoSEQ multiplex PCR; TCRdb has only the in-frame clones, and not every one. This table holds roughly 150,000 clones, 70% to 90% found once. The sample was peripheral blood. Receptors originate from a human donor in a cohort sampled during active COVID-19. The CDR3 runs from the conserved cysteine through the conserved F or W. The D gene is left open where the match is weak. Clone size is not always given. Where it is, it says once, few, many or a class for expanded clones.

abundance,d_gene,v_gene,j_gene,CDR3aa,CDR3nt
.,TRBD1,TRBV4-1,TRBJ2-7,CASSQIQGYEQYF,TGCGCCAGCAGCCAGATACAGGGGTACGAGCAGTACTTC
.,.,TRBV19,TRBJ1-6,CASSIYDSPLHF,TGTGCCAGTAGTATATATGATTCACCCCTCCACTTT
.,.,TRBV11-3,TRBJ1-1,CASSLAGQGRAEAFF,TGTGCCAGCAGCCTCGCGGGCCAAGGGCGGGCTGAAGCTTTCTTT
.,TRBD1,TRBV28,TRBJ2-2,CASRTTGEWVTGELFF,TGTGCCAGCAGAACGACAGGGGAGTGGGTCACCGGGGAGCTGTTTTTT
.,.,TRBV5-1,TRBJ2-1,CASSLRQGHNEQFF,TGCGCCAGCAGCTTGAGGCAGGGTCACAATGAGCAGTTCTTC
.,TRBD2,TRBV5-1,TRBJ2-1,CASSLRTSGSNEQFF,TGCGCCAGCAGCTTGCGGACTAGCGGGAGTAATGAGCAGTTCTTC
.,.,TRBV6-2/TRBV6-3,TRBJ2-1,CASSYPATGFTFF,TGTGCCAGCAGTTACCCCGCAACAGGGTTCACGTTCTTC
.,TRBD1,TRBV7-8,TRBJ2-7,CASSSPRDRGASSYEQYF,TGTGCCAGCAGCTCGCCCCGGGACAGGGGAGCTAGCTCCTACGAGCAGTACTTC
.,.,TRBV7-2,TRBJ1-2,CASSGGGTNYGYTF,TGTGCCAGCAGCGGGGGCGGAACGAACTATGGCTACACCTTC
.,.,TRBV28,TRBJ2-7,CASSSAHGGFPSEQYF,TGTGCCAGCAGTTCTGCTCACGGAGGGTTCCCCAGCGAGCAGTACTTC
.,TRBD2,TRBV28,TRBJ2-3,CASSQPGTSAKSAYF,TGTGCCAGCAGCCAGCCCGGGACTAGCGCCAAATCGGCGTATTTT
.,TRBD1,TRBV6-2/TRBV6-3,TRBJ2-7,CASSRQGYEQYF,TGTGCCAGCAGCCGACAGGGCTACGAGCAGTACTTC
.,TRBD1,TRBV9,TRBJ1-1,CASSASLQGVNTEAFF,TGTGCCAGCAGCGCCTCCTTACAGGGGGTTAACACTGAAGCTTTCTTT
.,.,TRBV6-6,TRBJ1-1,CAHRTKGNTEAFF,TGTGCCCACCGGACAAAGGGGAACACTGAAGCTTTCTTT
once,.,TRBV11-2,TRBJ1-6,CASSLTHRTYNSPLHF,TGTGCCAGCAGCCTTACCCACAGGACCTATAATTCACCCCTCCACTTT
.,TRBD1,TRBV5-1,TRBJ2-3,CASSAGQGPDTQYF,TGCGCCAGCAGCGCAGGACAGGGGCCAGATACGCAGTATTTT
.,.,TRBV9,TRBJ1-4,CASSGQNEKLFF,TGTGCCAGCAGCGGACAGAATGAAAAACTGTTTTTT
.,.,TRBV5-1,TRBJ1-5,CASSLGAGDNQPQHF,TGCGCCAGCAGCTTGGGTGCGGGGGACAATCAGCCCCAGCATTTT
.,.,TRBV9,TRBJ2-7,CASSPRDTNYEQYF,TGTGCCAGCAGCCCACGGGACACCAACTACGAGCAGTACTTC
.,.,TRBV7-8,TRBJ2-7,CASSLGGGWYEQYF,TGTGCCAGCAGCTTAGGGGGCGGATGGTACGAGCAGTACTTC
once,.,TRBV29-1,TRBJ1-2,CSVEEKINKRIGGSDYGYTF,TGCAGCGTTGAAGAAAAGATAAATAAGAGGATCGGGGGTTCAGACTATGGCTACACCTTC
.,.,TRBV4-1,TRBJ1-6,CASSPIRDSPYSPLHF,TGCGCCAGCAGCCCTATACGGGACTCACCATATTCACCCCTCCACTTT
.,.,TRBV9,TRBJ2-7,CASSRGGGSSYEQYF,TGTGCCAGCAGCCGCGGGGGCGGTAGCTCCTACGAGCAGTACTTC
.,.,TRBV7-2,TRBJ2-1,CASSLSSSNEQFF,TGTGCCAGCAGCTTGTCGAGCTCAAATGAGCAGTTCTTC
once,TRBD1,TRBV7-8,TRBJ1-6,CASRGQGAGNSPLHF,TGTGCCAGCAGGGGCCAGGGGGCCGGGAATTCACCCCTCCACTTT
.,.,TRBV19,TRBJ2-7,CASSTQTMSYEQYF,TGTGCCAGTAGTACACAGACGATGTCCTACGAGCAGTACTTC
.,TRBD1,TRBV12-3/TRBV12-4,TRBJ2-1,CASRRQGYEQFF,TGTGCCAGCAGAAGACAGGGGTATGAGCAGTTCTTC
.,TRBD2,TRBV30,TRBJ2-7,CAWRGAGSYEQYF,TGTGCCTGGAGGGGAGCGGGAAGCTACGAGCAGTACTTC
.,.,TRBV3-1/TRBV3-2,TRBJ2-3,CASSQRTASSTDTQYF,TGTGCCAGCAGCCAAAGGACAGCCTCTAGCACAGATACGCAGTATTTT
.,.,TRBV7-8,TRBJ2-2,CASSHGGTRIPGELFF,TGTGCCAGCAGCCATGGGGGCACGAGGATACCCGGGGAGCTGTTTTTT
once,.,TRBV6-5,TRBJ2-7,CASSYSTSIGEQYF,TGTGCCAGCAGTTACTCGACTAGTATCGGCGAGCAGTACTTC
.,.,TRBV4-3,TRBJ1-2,CASSQDPGTNYGYTF,TGCGCCAGCAGCCAAGATCCCGGGACAAACTATGGCTACACCTTC
.,.,TRBV5-1,TRBJ1-1,CASSLLIKEGTEAFF,TGCGCCAGCAGCCTCCTGATCAAGGAGGGAACTGAAGCTTTCTTT
.,.,TRBV7-3,TRBJ2-3,CASSLSGSADTQYF,TGTGCCAGCAGCTTATCGGGTTCCGCAGATACGCAGTATTTT
.,TRBD2,TRBV28,TRBJ2-7,CASSFLSGGGGPEQYF,TGTGCCAGCAGTTTCCTTAGCGGGGGGGGTGGGCCCGAGCAGTACTTC
.,TRBD2,TRBV5-1,TRBJ2-1,CASSLGTSGRAREQFF,TGCGCCAGCAGCCTGGGGACTAGCGGGAGGGCCAGGGAGCAGTTCTTC
few,TRBD1,TRBV6-5,TRBJ1-1,CASSYSGQLNTEAFF,TGTGCCAGCAGTTACTCGGGACAGTTGAACACTGAAGCTTTCTTT
.,.,TRBV9,TRBJ1-2,CASSVHAGDGYTF,TGTGCCAGCAGCGTTCACGCAGGGGACGGCTACACCTTC
.,.,TRBV27,TRBJ1-5,CASSSYNQPQHF,TGTGCCAGCAGTTCGTACAATCAGCCCCAGCATTTT